This T cell receptor beta chain was sequenced for a study of blood T cell repertoires in COVID-19. In the study overall: From the United States, Italy and Spain came samples of acute and convalescent COVID-19. T cells, B-cell-depleted T cells, or PBMCs provided the cDNA or gDNA that served as material.

Per the authors' pipeline: From reference gene primer amplification, estimates of nucleated cell counts were derived. The data were produced by immunoSEQ multiplex PCR, yet TCRdb's version contains in-frame clones alone and is incomplete. V and J calls and clone size are as listed in that table; D and trimming were resolved from the DNA. The profile shows about 220,000 clones, roughly four fifths of them singletons. V was pared by 6 bases and J by 8 bases, with 2 bases of the junction left unmatched. CDR1 is MDHEN, CDR2 SYDVKM, per germline. There are 11 residues in the CDR3. Participant-reported clinical history was the basis for cohort assignment.

The sample was PBMCs or T cells enriched from blood (not recorded which). The TCR comes from a man between 35 and 55 years old who had recovered from COVID-19. This chain joins TRBV28 and TRBJ1-2, with 8 bases that match TRBD1. The DNA for the CDR3 is TGTGCCAGCAGGGACAGGGACGGCTACACCTTC. It is translated as CASRDRDGYTF.